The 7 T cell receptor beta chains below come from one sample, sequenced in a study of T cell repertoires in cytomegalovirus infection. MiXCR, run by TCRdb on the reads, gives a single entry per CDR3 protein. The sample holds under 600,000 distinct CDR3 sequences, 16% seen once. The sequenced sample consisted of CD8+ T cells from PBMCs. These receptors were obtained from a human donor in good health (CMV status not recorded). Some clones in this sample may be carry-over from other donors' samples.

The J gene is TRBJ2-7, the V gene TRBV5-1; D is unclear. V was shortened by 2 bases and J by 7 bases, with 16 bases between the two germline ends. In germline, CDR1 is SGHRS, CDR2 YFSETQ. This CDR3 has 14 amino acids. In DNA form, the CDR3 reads TGCGCCAGCAGCTTTCGGGTGAGCATGTCGGAGCAGTACTTC. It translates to CASSFRVSMSEQYF.

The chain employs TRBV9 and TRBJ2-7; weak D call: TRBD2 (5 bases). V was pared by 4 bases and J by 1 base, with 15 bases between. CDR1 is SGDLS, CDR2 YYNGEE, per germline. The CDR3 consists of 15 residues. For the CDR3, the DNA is TGTGCCAGCAGCTCCAGCCAGGAGGATTCCTACGAGCAGTACTTC. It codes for CASSSSQEDSYEQYF.

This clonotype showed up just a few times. The CDR3 reads CASRKAGGLTEQYF. The DNA for the CDR3 is TGTGCCAGCAGGAAGGCGGGAGGTCTTACCGAGCAGTACTTC. J is TRBJ2-7 and V is TRBV12-3 or TRBV12-4; 8 bases are a match to TRBD2. V dropped 6 bases and J dropped 6; count of bases not matched to a gene: 10. CDR3 length: 14 residues.

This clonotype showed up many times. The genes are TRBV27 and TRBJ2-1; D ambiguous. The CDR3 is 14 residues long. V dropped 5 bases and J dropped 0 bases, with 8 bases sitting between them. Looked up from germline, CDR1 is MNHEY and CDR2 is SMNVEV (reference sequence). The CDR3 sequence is CASSSRSSYNEQFF. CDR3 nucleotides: TGTGCCAGCAGTAGCCGGAGCTCCTACAATGAGCAGTTCTTC.

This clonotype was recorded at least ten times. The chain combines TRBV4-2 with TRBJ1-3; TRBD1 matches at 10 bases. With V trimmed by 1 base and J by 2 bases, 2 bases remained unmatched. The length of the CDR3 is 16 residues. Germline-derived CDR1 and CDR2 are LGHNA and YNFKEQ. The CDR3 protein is CASSQGTGGPGNTIYF. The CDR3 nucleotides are TGTGCCAGCAGCCAAGGGACAGGGGGGCCTGGAAACACCATATATTTT.

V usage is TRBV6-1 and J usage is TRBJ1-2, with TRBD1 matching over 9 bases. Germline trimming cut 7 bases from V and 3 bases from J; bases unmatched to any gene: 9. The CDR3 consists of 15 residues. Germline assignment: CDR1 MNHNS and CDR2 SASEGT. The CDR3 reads CASTQGQGVYYGYTF. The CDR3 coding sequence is TGTGCCAGCACCCAGGGACAGGGAGTTTACTATGGCTACACCTTC.

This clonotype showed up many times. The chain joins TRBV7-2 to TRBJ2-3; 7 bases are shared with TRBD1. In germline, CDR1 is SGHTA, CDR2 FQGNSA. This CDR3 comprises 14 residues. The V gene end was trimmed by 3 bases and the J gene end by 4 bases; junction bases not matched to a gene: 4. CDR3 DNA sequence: TGTGCCAGCAGCTTCCGGCAGGGGGCAGATACGCAGTATTTT. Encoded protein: CASSFRQGADTQYF. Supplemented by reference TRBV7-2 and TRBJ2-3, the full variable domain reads GAGVSQSPSNKVTEKGKDVELRCDPISGHTALYWYRQSLGQGLEFLIYFQGNSAPDKSGLPSDRFSAERTGGSVSTLTIQRTQQEDSAVYLCASSFRQGADTQYFGPGTRLTVL.